This T cell receptor beta chain was sequenced in a study of shared clonotypes between healthy human individuals. Germline CDR1 is SGDLS and CDR2 is YYNGEE. The length of the CDR3 is 12 residues. V was pared by 2 bases and J by 12 bases, with 12 bases between. Study-level results: Generation probabilities of non-shared clonotypes were lower (relative to those shared by all four donors). Apart from blood, nothing was sampled; tissue repertoires likely differ.

Remarks on this clone: The target antigen is unknown.

Per the study methods: Sequence data from immunoSEQ were junction-only and lacked quality scores; consequently, filtering differed. Assay used: immunoSEQ multiplex PCR; TCRdb lists only in-frame clones, some missing. The V and J calls and clone size are taken from that table; D and trimming were inferred from the DNA. The sample lists about 1 million clones; about 70% were seen once. The sequence was obtained from a man between 18 and 35 years old in good health. The chain couples TRBV9 to TRBJ2-1; D gene ambiguous. The sample taken for sequencing was memory CD4+ T cells sorted from blood. Stated subset: CD45RA-negative fraction. The CDR3 reads CASSVIDEVQFF. CDR3 DNA: TGTGCCAGCAGCGTGATAGATGAGGTGCAGTTCTTC.